This T cell receptor beta chain was obtained from a study of blood T cell repertoires in COVID-19. Each exposed participant met a COVID-19 case in the 2 weeks preceding study entry. Repertoires were generated with immunoSEQ multiplex PCR, while TCRdb's copy carries only in-frame clones and drops some. Among 360,000 or so clones listed, 88% were seen once. A few counts support this clone. Trimming removed 5 bases from V and 5 bases from J, with 12 bases in between. Germline CDR1 SGHAT, CDR2 FQDESV (reference sequence). This CDR3 has 13 amino acids. The clonotype was recovered from a woman in her thirties who had been exposed to COVID-19. The chain recombines TRBV11-1 with TRBJ1-1, with a weak D call TRBD1 (5 bases). Sequencing was performed on PBMCs or T cells enriched from blood (not recorded which). The CDR3 reads CASSPGFVTEAFF. The CDR3 DNA is TGTGCCAGCAGCCCAGGGTTTGTAACTGAAGCTTTCTTT.